Shown below are 8 T cell receptor beta chains from a single sample sequenced in a study of OX40 agonist ivuxolimab in advanced cancers. Measured with immunoSEQ multiplex PCR; TCRdb has only the in-frame clones, and not every one. The data show roughly 48,000 clones, approximately 84% seen once. The sequencing here drew on CD4+ or CD8+ T cells sorted from blood, taken in a trial of the OX40 agonist ivuxolimab. Receptor source: an adult with an advanced solid tumor such as melanoma, head and neck, liver or kidney cancer.

The rearrangement joins TRBV28 to TRBJ2-5; D possibly corresponds to TRBD2 (6 bases). Trimming took off 2 bases at V and 5 bases at J, with 21 bases between the two ends. The CDR3 totals 17 residues. Germline CDR1 reads MDHEN; CDR2 reads SYDVKM. CDR3 DNA: TGTGCCAGCAGTTTAAGGGGTTACCGGGGGACCCGGGAGACCCAGTACTTC. This encodes CASSLRGYRGTRETQYF.

The V gene is TRBV7-9, the J gene TRBJ2-4; maybe TRBD1 (6 bases). The CDR3 has 15 amino acids. V lost 1 base, J lost 4 bases, and 11 bases lay in between. The germline CDR1 and CDR2 sequences are SEHNR and FQNEAQ (reference sequence). The CDR3 coding sequence is TGTGCCAGCAGCTTAGGCGGACAGACTAAAAACATTCAGTACTTC. Translating it yields CASSLGGQTKNIQYF.

The V and J genes are TRBV6-4 and TRBJ2-2; D perhaps matches TRBD1 (5 bases). CDR3 length: 14 amino acids. CDR1 is MRHNA, CDR2 SNTAGT, per germline. V dropped 6 bases and J dropped 6 bases, with 14 bases sitting between them. The CDR3 DNA follows: TGTGCCAGCAGATACGGCGAAGGGGCCGGGGAGCTGTTTTTT. This gives the protein CASRYGEGAGELFF.

This sequence joins TRBV5-1 and TRBJ2-2; 9 bases map to TRBD2. V shed 4 bases, J shed 5 bases, and the junction held 6 bases outside the gene matches. Germline V gene lookup returns CDR1 SGHRS and CDR2 YFSETQ. This CDR3 has 15 amino acids. As DNA, the CDR3 is TGCGCCAGCAGCCTTGGACTAGCGAGGACCGGGGAGCTGTTTTTT. It specifies CASSLGLARTGELFF.

The chain has TRBV27 and TRBJ1-5, with a possible D match to TRBD1 (6 bases). In germline, CDR1 is MNHEY, CDR2 SMNVEV (reference sequence). CDR3 length: 14 amino acids. Deletions cut 8 bases from V and 5 bases from J, with 16 bases between. CDR3 residues: CASAQWGGDQPQHF. The CDR3 DNA is TGTGCCAGCGCCCAGTGGGGGGGCGATCAGCCCCAGCATTTT.

V is TRBV19 and J is TRBJ1-2; D is undetermined. The CDR3 extends over 15 amino acids. V lost 6 bases to trimming and J lost 2 bases, with 16 bases between them. Germline CDR1 LNHDA, CDR2 SQIVND (reference sequence). This chain's CDR3 is CASSQVGAGNYGYTF. For the CDR3, the DNA is TGTGCCAGTAGCCAGGTTGGTGCGGGAAACTATGGCTACACCTTC. The full variable domain, its missing parts supplied by reference TRBV19 and TRBJ1-2, is DGGITQSPKYLFRKEGQNVTLSCEQNLNHDAMYWYRQDPGQGLRLIYYSQIVNDFQKGDIAEGYSVSREKKESFPLTVTSAQKNPTAFYLCASSQVGAGNYGYTFGSGTRLTVV.

The V and J genes are TRBV18 and TRBJ2-1; 8 bases fit TRBD2. This CDR3 has 16 amino acids. Germline V gene sequence: CDR1 KGHSH, CDR2 LQKENI. V lost 1 base to trimming and J lost 9 bases; unmatched junction nucleotides: 11. CDR3 sequence: CASSPLSGRAGTEQFF. The CDR3 DNA reads TGTGCCAGCTCACCACTGTCCGGGAGGGCCGGTACTGAGCAGTTCTTC.

The chain's CDR3 is CASSLISQGGSGNTIYF. The CDR3 DNA is TGTGCCAGCAGCTTAATTAGCCAGGGAGGCTCTGGAAACACCATATATTTT. This chain uses TRBV7-6 with TRBJ1-3; D perhaps matches TRBD1 (5 bases). CDR3 size: 17 residues. Per the germline V gene, CDR1 is SGHVS and CDR2 is FNYEAQ. V was trimmed by 2 bases and J by 0 bases, leaving 14 bases between them.